This T cell receptor (beta chain) was profiled in a study of siplizumab effects on memory and regulatory T cells (dated by TCRdb to the late 2010s). About the study as a whole: The study examined how the anti-CD2 antibody siplizumab affects alloreactive T-cell subsets in allogeneic mixed lymphocyte reactions built from human PBMCs.

To prepare the library, the immunoSEQ multiplex PCR assay was applied. Roughly 10^5 TCR templates per sample were assayed on the deep sequencing platform. Genomic DNA extracted from sorted T cells was used for TCRbeta CDR3 sequencing. In the authors' own workflow: The R programming language was used for clonal analysis of the TCRbeta CDR3 data. Comparing unstimulated samples against CFSE-low samples taken after the reaction was how alloreactive CD4+ and CD8+ clones were defined. Regulatory or non-regulatory origin was assigned to alloreactive CD4+ clones by matching of sequences to sorted unstimulated Treg and non-Treg repertoires. This is the immuneACCESS table as TCRdb keeps it, with only in-frame sequences that have V and J called. A part of the clones is gone; compared with another copy, unresolved V genes explain less than half, and the rest is unexplained. V and J calls and clone size are given by that table; D and trimming were obtained from the DNA. Present in this sample are about 82,000 clones, about 87% of which were seen just once. The ten top clones hold roughly 1.4% of the sample.

About this clone itself: Its specific antigen is unknown. No qualities accompany the bases; no much larger clone lies one base away.

Sorted unstimulated T cells, along with proliferating T cells recovered from mixed lymphocyte reactions, underwent TCRbeta CDR3 sequencing. Fresh whole blood from nine to eleven HLA-typed healthy donors served as the source for isolating PBMCs. To map where alloreactive clones came from, CD4+ regulatory T cells in the unstimulated state were FACS-sorted. What the authors observed across the whole study: Unstimulated naive T cells appeared more diverse than memory T cells, and naive cells seemed to contribute substantially to the alloresponse. For roughly 75-96% of proliferating CD4+ or CD8+ clones, no naive or memory phenotype could be assigned. Sequences below about 10^-5 frequency were poorly captured, so only a minor fraction of alloreactive clones could be mapped to unstimulated subsets. In reactions with siplizumab, an average of 68.8% of mappable alloreactive CD4+ clones were Treg-derived, compared with 26.9% in control reactions. Siplizumab significantly reduced the cumulative frequency of alloreactive sequences traceable to unstimulated CD4+ memory T cells. The suppressive function of proliferating Tregs from siplizumab cultures was not functionally confirmed.

Based on the germline V gene, the CDR1 and CDR2 sequences are SGHTA and FQGTGA. CDR3 length: 18 amino acids, cysteine to phenylalanine. Of all the DNA, just the CDR3 is kept, 54 bases in frame from base 1. Trimming removed 4 bases from V and 2 bases from J; the gene matches leave 8 bases unexplained. The chain is made from TRBV7-3 and TRBJ2-3; 14 of the junction bases match TRBD2. The receptor was derived from a human donor in good health. Sample: Tregs sorted from blood. The CDR3 region: CASSSWTSGGPHTDTQYF. The DNA sequence is given as TGTGCCAGCAGCTCGTGGACTAGCGGGGGGCCCCACACAGATACGCAGTATTTT.